This T cell receptor (beta chain) appears in the sequencing data of a study of blood T cell repertoires in COVID-19. The germline CDR1 and CDR2 sequences are SGHTA and FQGTGA. The CDR3 is made up of 12 amino acids. V lost 6 bases, J lost 7 bases, and 10 bases lay in between. Here immunoSEQ multiplex PCR was the method, and the copy in TCRdb shows in-frame clones only, minus some. The data show tens of thousands of clones, 83% seen once. The chain has TRBV7-3 and TRBJ2-1; D is possibly TRBD2 (6 bases). Source material: peripheral blood. The TCR originated in a human donor in a cohort sampled during active COVID-19. The CDR3: CASSIGRNEQFF. Here the CDR3 DNA reads TGTGCCAGCAGTATCGGGAGAAATGAGCAGTTCTTC.